This TCR beta chain was retrieved from a study of T-cell memory formation after mild COVID-19 (dated by TCRdb to the early 2020s). Background on the whole study: TCR sequence clusters from the two donors were largely donor specific. The cohort was made up of two young adult volunteers, one female and one male, who were previously healthy. T-cell clones expanding and contracting after mild COVID-19 in a couple of donors were tracked by longitudinal TCRalpha and TCRbeta repertoire sequencing. The investigation overall reported the following: Clones contracting from day 15 to 85 had balanced CD4/CD8 phenotypes, while a second wave expanding from day 15 to 37 was biased towards CD4+. Only a couple of mild cases were covered in the study, and larger cohorts including severe cases with pre-infection samples were considered necessary. Some responding clones were detected in pre-infection memory, suggesting pre-existing cross-reactive memory T cells joined the SARS-CoV-2 response. Contracting CD4+ clones appeared mostly in the CM and EM memory subsets, whereas CD8+ clones were enriched in EMRA. The second-wave clones that peaked on day 37 were not confirmed to be SARS-CoV-2 specific.

With respect to this clonotype: It has no known antigen specificity. Base quality data are lacking; no much larger clone is found one base away.

For sequencing, an Illumina NovaSeq 6000 was employed. cDNA libraries for TCRalpha and TCRbeta were prepared by 5'RACE using constant-segment primers, with sample barcodes and unique molecular identifiers added. RNA was extracted from every sample with Trizol reagent. Libraries were amplified in two PCR steps, with a second sample barcode and Illumina TruSeq adapters added in the second step. Sequencing of libraries was performed on an Illumina NovaSeq with 2 x 150 bp paired-end reads. The authors' pipeline ran thus. The reads were demultiplexed and collapsed into UMI-guided consensus sequences using migec v1.2.7. Using mixcr v2.1.11, the UMI consensuses were aligned to TRA and TRB V and J templates and assembled into clonotypes. Clonotypes were classified as expanded or contracted when called significant by both edgeR and NoisET, with noise models trained on biological replicates. For edgeR calls, the cutoffs were a false discovery rate-adjusted p below 0.01 and a log2 fold-change threshold of 1. As an exploratory analysis of dynamics, PCA with hierarchical clustering was applied to max-normalized trajectories of the 1000 most abundant clonotypes. Each responding clone was given a CD4 or CD8 phenotype based on the CD4+ and CD8+ repertoires, which had been sequenced separately. In-frame beta chains were kept once TCRdb had trimmed the public reads at Q25 with fastp and called clones with MiXCR. Rows are combined by CDR3 protein, so each entry shows the most common genes and DNA. The V and J calls come from TCRdb's annotation, not from the publication. The table for this sample lists fewer than 700,000 distinct CDR3 sequences; under 20% of them were counted only once. The leading ten clones occupy around 12% of the sample.

PBMCs were isolated by Ficoll-Paque density gradient centrifugation. The CDR3 runs 15 residues from the cysteine to the phenylalanine. The read is trimmed to its CDR3 DNA, 45 bases read in frame from base 1. The germline V gene yields ENHRY for CDR1 and SYGVKD for CDR2. V is cut back by 0 bases and J by 6 bases, with 7 bases in the junction unmatched. The chain links TRBV10-3 with TRBJ2-7; 8 bases in the middle match TRBD1. The receptor was isolated from an adult woman who had mild COVID-19 (a few samples of this study predate the infection). The sample titles of this study are shuffled in the database, so cell type and time point are left out; the donor was told from shared clones. The sample was PBMCs or a T cell subset sorted from them (not recorded which). The CDR3 protein sequence reads: CAISESDRGRVEQYF. The DNA sequence is TGTGCCATCAGTGAGTCTGACAGGGGTAGGGTCGAGCAGTACTTC.